The present T cell receptor (beta chain) was sequenced within a study of cytomegalovirus exposure and HLA in healthy donors. Study-level findings and limits: Researchers counted around 170 TCR beta chains as cytomegalovirus-associated. According to an earlier analysis, most TCR beta V segments yielded productive rearrangements about 90% or about 30% of the time. TRBV6-2, TRBV6-3 and some other V segments were unresolvable in 87-base-pair reads.

A word on this clone: Its antigen is currently unknown.

Primers included in the PCR were 60 Vbeta and 13 Jbeta primers. Only in-frame clones appear in the TCRdb table, and some are missing; sequencing was by immunoSEQ multiplex PCR. Counted here are more than 140,000 clones, about three fifths occurring once; the ten biggest clones make up around 3%. J lost 4 bases, V lost 5 bases, and 2 bases had no gene match. The CDR3 extends over 14 amino acids. CDR1 is SGHVS, CDR2 FNYEAQ, per germline. Input material: PBMCs. The sequence derives from a woman aged 25 to 39 in good health and CMV-seropositive. J is TRBJ2-3 and V is TRBV7-6; 11 bases are shared with TRBD1. For the CDR3, the DNA is TGTGCCAGCAGCAGGGGACAGGGGGCAGATACGCAGTATTTT. The encoded protein is CASSRGQGADTQYF.